This T cell receptor beta chain comes out of a study of T cell responses to AZD1222 COVID-19 vaccine. Findings and limits, study-wide: Seropositive at baseline were only a handful of AZD1222 recipients. Regions left unmutated in variants are reportedly the target of nearly half of spike-specific TCRs.

Sequenced by immunoSEQ multiplex PCR; TCRdb stores in-frame clones only, minus some. The repertoire holds tens of thousands of clones, with roughly 90% as singletons. As for this clone: The antigen remains undetermined.

V lost 3 bases and J lost 5; bases outside the gene matches: 7. The germline gives CDR1 KGHSH, CDR2 LQKENI. The CDR3 is 15 amino acids. The material was peripheral blood, obtained on day 0 of AZD1222 vaccination. V and J are TRBV18 and TRBJ1-1; the match to TRBD1 covers 9 bases. The clonotype was recovered from an adult in good health. The CDR3 reads CASSPPSDRGTEAFF. The CDR3 DNA is TGTGCCAGCTCACCTCCCTCCGACAGGGGGACTGAAGCTTTCTTT.